The TCR beta chain under discussion was sequenced for a study of cytomegalovirus exposure and HLA in healthy donors. At the level of the study: Membership in the Caucasian-associated ancestry cluster was found for 81% of fewer than 450 genotyped donors. General study findings and limits: A prior analysis recorded that most TCR beta V segments were productive about 87% or about 30% of the time.

The CDR3 consists of 14 residues. Germline V gene data show CDR1 as MNHEY and CDR2 as SMNVEV (reference sequence). Unmatched junction bases numbered 5, after V lost 3 bases and J lost 6 bases. This clone was picked up one time. What it binds is unknown. Vbeta (60) and Jbeta (13) primers were used in the PCR. Sequencing was performed with immunoSEQ multiplex PCR; in TCRdb, only in-frame clones are kept and a portion is missing. The sample includes about 160,000 clones, roughly 79% of them seen just once. The sequence derives from a woman in her fifties or sixties in good health and CMV-seronegative. Sequenced input: PBMCs. This chain uses TRBV27 with TRBJ1-2; 9 nucleotides line up with TRBD1. CDR3 sequence reads: CASSFTGGADGYTF. CDR3 DNA sequence: TGTGCCAGCAGTTTTACAGGGGGCGCGGATGGCTACACCTTC.